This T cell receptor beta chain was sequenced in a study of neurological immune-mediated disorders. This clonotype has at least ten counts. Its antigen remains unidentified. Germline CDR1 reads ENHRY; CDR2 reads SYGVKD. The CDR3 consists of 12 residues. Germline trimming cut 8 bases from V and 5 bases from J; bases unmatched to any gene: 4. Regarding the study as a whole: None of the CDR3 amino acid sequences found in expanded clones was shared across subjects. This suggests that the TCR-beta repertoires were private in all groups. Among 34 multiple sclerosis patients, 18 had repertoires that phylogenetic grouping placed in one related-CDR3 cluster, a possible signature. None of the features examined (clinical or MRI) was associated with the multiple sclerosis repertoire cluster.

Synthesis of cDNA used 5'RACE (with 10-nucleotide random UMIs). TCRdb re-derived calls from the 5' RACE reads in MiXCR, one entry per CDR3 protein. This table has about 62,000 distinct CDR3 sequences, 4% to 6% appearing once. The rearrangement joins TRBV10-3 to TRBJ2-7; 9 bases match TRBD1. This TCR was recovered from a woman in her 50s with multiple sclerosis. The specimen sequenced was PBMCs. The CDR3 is CAIGTGTNEQYF. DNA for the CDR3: TGTGCCATCGGGACAGGGACAAACGAGCAGTACTTC.